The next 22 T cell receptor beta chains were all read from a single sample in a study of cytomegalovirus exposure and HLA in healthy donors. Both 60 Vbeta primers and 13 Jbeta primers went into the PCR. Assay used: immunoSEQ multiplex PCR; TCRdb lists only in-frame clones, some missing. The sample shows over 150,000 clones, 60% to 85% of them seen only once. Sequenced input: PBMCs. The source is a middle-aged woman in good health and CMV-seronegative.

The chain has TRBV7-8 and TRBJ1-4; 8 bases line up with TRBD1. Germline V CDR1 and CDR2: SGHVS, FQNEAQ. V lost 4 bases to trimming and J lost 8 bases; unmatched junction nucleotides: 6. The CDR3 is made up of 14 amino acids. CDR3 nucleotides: TGTGCCAGCAGCTCAGGACAGGGATGGGAAAAACTGTTTTTT. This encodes CASSSGQGWEKLFF.

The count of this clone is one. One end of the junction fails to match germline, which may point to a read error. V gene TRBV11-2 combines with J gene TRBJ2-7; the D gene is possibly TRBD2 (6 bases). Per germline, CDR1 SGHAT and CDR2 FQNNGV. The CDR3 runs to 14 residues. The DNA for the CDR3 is TGTGCCAGCAGCTCCCAGTCGGGACTTCTTTTAGTACACTTC. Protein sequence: CASSSQSGLLLVHF.

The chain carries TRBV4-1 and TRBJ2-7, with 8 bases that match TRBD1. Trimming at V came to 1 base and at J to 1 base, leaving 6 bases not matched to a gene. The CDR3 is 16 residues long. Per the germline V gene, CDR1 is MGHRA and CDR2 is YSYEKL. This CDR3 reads CASSQVETGESYEQYF. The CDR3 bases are TGCGCCAGCAGCCAAGTCGAGACAGGGGAATCCTACGAGCAGTACTTC.

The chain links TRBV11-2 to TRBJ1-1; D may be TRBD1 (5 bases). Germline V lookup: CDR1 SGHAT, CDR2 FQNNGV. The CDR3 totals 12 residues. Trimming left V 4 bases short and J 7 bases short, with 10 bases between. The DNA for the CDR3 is TGTGCCAGCAGCTCCTCAGGGTTTGAAGCTTTCTTT. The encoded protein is CASSSSGFEAFF.

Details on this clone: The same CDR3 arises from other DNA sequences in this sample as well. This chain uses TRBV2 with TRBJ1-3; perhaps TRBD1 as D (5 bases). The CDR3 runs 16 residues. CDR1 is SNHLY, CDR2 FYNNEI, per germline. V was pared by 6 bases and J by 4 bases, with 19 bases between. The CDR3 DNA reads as TGTGCCAGCAGCCCCGACAGACCCCGGTTGGGAAACACCATATATTTT. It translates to CASSPDRPRLGNTIYF.

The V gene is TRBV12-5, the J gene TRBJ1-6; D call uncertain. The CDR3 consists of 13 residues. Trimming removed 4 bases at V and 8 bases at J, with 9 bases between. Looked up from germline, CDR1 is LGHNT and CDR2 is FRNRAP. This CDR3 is CASGWRQDSPLHF. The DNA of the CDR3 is TGTGCTAGTGGTTGGAGGCAGGATTCACCCCTCCACTTT.

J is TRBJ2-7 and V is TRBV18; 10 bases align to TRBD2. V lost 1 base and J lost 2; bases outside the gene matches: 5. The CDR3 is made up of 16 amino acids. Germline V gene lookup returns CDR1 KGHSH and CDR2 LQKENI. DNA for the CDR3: TGTGCCAGCTCACCACGGGGGCTAGCGGGGGCCTACGAGCAGTACTTC. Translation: CASSPRGLAGAYEQYF.

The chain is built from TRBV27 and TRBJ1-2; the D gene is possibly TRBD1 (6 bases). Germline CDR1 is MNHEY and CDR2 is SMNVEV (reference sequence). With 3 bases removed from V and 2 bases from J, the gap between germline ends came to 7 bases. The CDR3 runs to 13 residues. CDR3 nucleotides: TGTGCCAGCAGTTTTGGGACAAACTATGGCTACACCTTC. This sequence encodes CASSFGTNYGYTF.

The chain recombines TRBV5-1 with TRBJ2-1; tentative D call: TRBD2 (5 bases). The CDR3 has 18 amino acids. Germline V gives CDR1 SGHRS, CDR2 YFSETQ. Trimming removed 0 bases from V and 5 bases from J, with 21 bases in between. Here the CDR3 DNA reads TGCGCCAGCAGCTTGGCATCGGTGCGTCTAGCTGAACACAATGAGCAGTTCTTC. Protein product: CASSLASVRLAEHNEQFF.

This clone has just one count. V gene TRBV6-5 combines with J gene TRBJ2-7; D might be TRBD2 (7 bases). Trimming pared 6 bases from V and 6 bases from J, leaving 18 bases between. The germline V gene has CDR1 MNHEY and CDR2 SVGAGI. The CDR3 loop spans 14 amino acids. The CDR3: CASSPGGRGSEQYF. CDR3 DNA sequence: TGTGCCAGCAGCCCCGGAGGGAGGGGGTCCGAGCAGTACTTC.

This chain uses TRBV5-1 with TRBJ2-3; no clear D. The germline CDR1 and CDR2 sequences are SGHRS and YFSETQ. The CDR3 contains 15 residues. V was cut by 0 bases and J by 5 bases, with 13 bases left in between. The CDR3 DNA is TGCGCCAGCAGCTTGGCGCCCACGACTGAAGATACGCAGTATTTT. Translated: CASSLAPTTEDTQYF.

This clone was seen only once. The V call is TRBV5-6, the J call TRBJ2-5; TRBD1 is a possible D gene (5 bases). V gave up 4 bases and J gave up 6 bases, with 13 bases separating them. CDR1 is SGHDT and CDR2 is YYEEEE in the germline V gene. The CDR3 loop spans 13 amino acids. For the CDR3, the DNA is TGTGCCAGCAGCCCTCAGGGTCCTCAGACCCAGTACTTC. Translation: CASSPQGPQTQYF.

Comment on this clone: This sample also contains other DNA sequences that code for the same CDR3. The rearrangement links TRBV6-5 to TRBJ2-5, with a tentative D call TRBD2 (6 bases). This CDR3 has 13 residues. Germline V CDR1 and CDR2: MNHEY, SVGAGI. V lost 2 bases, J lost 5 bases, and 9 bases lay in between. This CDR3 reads CASSYGGWETQYF. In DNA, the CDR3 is TGTGCCAGCAGTTACGGGGGGTGGGAGACCCAGTACTTC.

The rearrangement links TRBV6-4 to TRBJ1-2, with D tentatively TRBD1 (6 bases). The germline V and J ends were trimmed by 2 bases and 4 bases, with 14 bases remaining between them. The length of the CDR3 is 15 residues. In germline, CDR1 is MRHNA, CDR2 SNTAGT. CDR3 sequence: CASSDEFGGGYGYTF. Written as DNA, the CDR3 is TGTGCCAGCAGTGACGAATTTGGGGGCGGCTATGGCTACACCTTC.

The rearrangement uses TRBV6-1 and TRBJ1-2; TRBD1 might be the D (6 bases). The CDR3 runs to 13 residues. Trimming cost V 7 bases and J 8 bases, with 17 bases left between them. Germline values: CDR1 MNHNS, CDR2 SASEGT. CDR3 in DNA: TGTGCCAGCACCACAGGGCCCGGCGGGGGCTACACCTTC. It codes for CASTTGPGGGYTF.

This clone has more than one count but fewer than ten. CDR3 loop: CASSDVAGVETQYF. DNA for the CDR3: TGTGCCAGCAGTGACGTAGCGGGAGTGGAGACCCAGTACTTC. V and J are TRBV6-4 and TRBJ2-5, with TRBD2 identical over 9 bases. The V segment lost 2 bases and the J segment 5 bases; nucleotides outside the gene matches: 3. The CDR3 length is 14 residues. In germline, CDR1 is MRHNA, CDR2 SNTAGT.

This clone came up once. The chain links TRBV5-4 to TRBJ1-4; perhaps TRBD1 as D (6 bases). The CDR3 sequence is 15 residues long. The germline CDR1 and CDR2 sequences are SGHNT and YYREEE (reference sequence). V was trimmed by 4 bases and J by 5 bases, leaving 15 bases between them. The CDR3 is CASSRNTGYNEKLFF. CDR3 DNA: TGTGCCAGCAGCCGCAATACAGGGTACAATGAAAAACTGTTTTTT.

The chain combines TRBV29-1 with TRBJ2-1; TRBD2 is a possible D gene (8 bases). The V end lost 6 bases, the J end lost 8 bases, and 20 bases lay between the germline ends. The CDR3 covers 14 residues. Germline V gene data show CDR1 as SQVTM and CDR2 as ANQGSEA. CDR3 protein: CSVAGGRQGDEQFF. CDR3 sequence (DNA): TGCAGCGTCGCGGGGGGCCGACAGGGCGATGAGCAGTTCTTC.

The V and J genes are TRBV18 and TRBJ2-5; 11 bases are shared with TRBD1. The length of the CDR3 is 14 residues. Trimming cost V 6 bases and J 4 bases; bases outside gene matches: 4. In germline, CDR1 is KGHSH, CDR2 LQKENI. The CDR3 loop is CASSSGTGGETQYF. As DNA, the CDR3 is TGTGCCAGCTCCTCGGGGACAGGGGGAGAGACCCAGTACTTC.

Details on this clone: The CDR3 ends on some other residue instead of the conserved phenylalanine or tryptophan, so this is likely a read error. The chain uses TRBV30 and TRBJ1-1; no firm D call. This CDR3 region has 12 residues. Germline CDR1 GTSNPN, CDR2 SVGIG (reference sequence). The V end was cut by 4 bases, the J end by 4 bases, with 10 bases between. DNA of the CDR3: TGTGCCTGGAAGAGGGCCAGCACTGAAGCTTTCGTT. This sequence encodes CAWKRASTEAFV.

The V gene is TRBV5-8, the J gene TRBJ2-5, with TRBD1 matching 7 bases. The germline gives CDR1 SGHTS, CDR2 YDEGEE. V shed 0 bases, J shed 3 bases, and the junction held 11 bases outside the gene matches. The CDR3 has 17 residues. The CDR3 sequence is CASSLEWDSPAKETQYF. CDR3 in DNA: TGTGCCAGCAGCTTGGAGTGGGACAGTCCAGCTAAAGAGACCCAGTACTTC.

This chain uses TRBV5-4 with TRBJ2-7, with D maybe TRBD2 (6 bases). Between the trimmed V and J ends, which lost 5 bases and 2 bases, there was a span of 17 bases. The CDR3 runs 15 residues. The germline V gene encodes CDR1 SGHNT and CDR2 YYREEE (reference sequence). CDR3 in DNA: TGTGCCAGCAGTACCTCAGCAGGACTAACCTACGAGCAGTACTTC. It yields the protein CASSTSAGLTYEQYF.